This T cell receptor beta chain was retrieved from a study of vaccination effects on CD4 cells after COVID-19. Turning to the study itself: From a couple of convalescent patients, samples were taken 16 days and one week before vaccination.

In regard to this clone: The antigen remains unidentified.

ViraFEST expansion of antigen-specific CD4+ T cells with viral peptide pools preceded sequencing. The authors isolated CD4+ T cells after 10 days of culture. This person's SARS-CoV-2 infection, confirmed by PCR, occurred between March and December 2020. Repertoires were generated with immunoSEQ multiplex PCR, while TCRdb's copy carries only in-frame clones and drops some. The sample shows 20,000 to 25,000 clones, around 72% of them seen only once. The clonotype originates from a human donor who had a prior SARS-CoV-2 infection. Sequencing used CD4+ T cells from PBMCs cultured with a peptide pool, obtained before COVID-19 vaccination.

CDR3 residues: CASSLGPVTGELFF. The CDR3 bases are TGTGCCAGCAGCTTGGGTCCAGTAACCGGGGAGCTGTTTTTT. This chain joins TRBV5-6 and TRBJ2-2; no reliable D call. The CDR3 runs to 14 residues. Germline V gene data show CDR1 as SGHDT and CDR2 as YYEEEE. Between the trimmed V and J ends, which lost 0 bases and 5 bases, there was a span of 8 bases.